This T cell receptor beta chain originates from a study of blood T cell repertoires in COVID-19. Looking at the study overall: Acute-phase and convalescent COVID-19 samples originated in the United States, Italy and Spain. PBMCs, B-cell-depleted T cells, or T cells provided the cDNA or gDNA that made up the material.

The V segment lost 8 bases and the J segment 4 bases; nucleotides outside the gene matches: 7. This CDR3 region has 13 residues. The germline gives CDR1 SGHTA, CDR2 FQGNSA. Followed over time, Seattle patients had been enrolled while infection was active. Assay: immunoSEQ multiplex PCR; the TCRdb copy retains only in-frame clones and omits some. Of 150,000 to 250,000 clones listed, 75% to 85% are singletons. There are a few counts of this clone. The TCR comes from a woman in her forties with COVID-19, enrolled during active disease. The chain links TRBV7-2 to TRBJ1-2, with 7 positions matching TRBD1. The sequenced material came from peripheral blood. CDR3 DNA sequence: TGTGCCAGCCGGGAAGGGGGCTCCTATGGCTACACCTTC. It yields the protein CASREGGSYGYTF.